The T cell receptor (beta chain) under discussion was sequenced for a study of glioma-infiltrating T cells. Study outcomes and limitations: Very few CDR3 sequences were shared between tissue and blood.

CDR3 length: 14 amino acids. Trimming pared 7 bases from V and 3 bases from J, leaving 15 bases between. Germline CDR1 reads MDHEN; CDR2 reads SYDVKM. Using RNA template, CDR3s of TCR alpha and beta were amplified with iRepertoire arm-PCR. In TCRdb, the multiplex PCR reads were re-called with MiXCR into one record per CDR3 protein. The data contain about 140,000 distinct CDR3 sequences, 39% of them singletons. This clonotype was found a few times. Its antigen is as yet unknown. Specimen: glioma tissue, nonneoplastic brain tissue, or PBMCs (not recorded which). The J gene is TRBJ1-1, the V gene TRBV28; TRBD1 might be the D (5 bases). The source is a human donor with low-grade glioma or glioblastoma, undergoing nonglioma brain surgery, or in good health (not recorded which). CDR3 amino acids: CASTEGRLDTEAFF. The CDR3 DNA follows: TGTGCCAGCACTGAGGGGCGTTTGGACACTGAAGCTTTCTTT.